Below, 27 T cell receptor beta chains from the same sample are listed, as sequenced in a study of brain T cells in children with intractable seizures (dated by TCRdb to the early 2020s). The library was prepared using the immunoSEQ multiplex PCR assay. Held by TCRdb, this immuneACCESS table contains in-frame sequences only and omits some clones. Under half of the omission traces to an unresolved V gene where checked; the cause of the rest is unknown. The sample data list about 320,000 clones, and more than 85% of these were observed just once. The ten biggest clones cover roughly 6% of the sample. Read against the paper, the sample's time point label means: blood from clinic visit 5 months post-surgery; TSC patient then seizure free. The source material was peripheral blood, sampled approximately 5 months after surgery. The receptors originated from a boy under two years old with tuberous sclerosis and intractable seizures.

The genes are TRBV25-1 and TRBJ1-1, with D tentatively TRBD1 (5 bases). Trimming stripped 5 bases from V and 5 bases from J, with 21 bases between. The CDR3 covers 16 residues. Germline CDR1 reads MGHDK; CDR2 reads SYGVNS. CDR3 DNA sequence: TGTGCCAGCAGTCCCACGAACAGTCTGGGGACTACTGAAGCTTTCTTT. Translating it yields CASSPTNSLGTTEAFF.

The V call is TRBV10-3, the J call TRBJ2-5, with D possibly being TRBD2 (5 bases). CDR1 is ENHRY, CDR2 SYGVKD, per germline. CDR3 length: 19 residues. Trimming pared 0 bases from V and 1 base from J, leaving 21 bases between. The CDR3 coding sequence is TGTGCCATCAGTGAGTCGTTGGGAGTGGGCAGGCCCGTCCAAGAGACCCAGTACTTC. It codes for CAISESLGVGRPVQETQYF.

V is TRBV30 and J is TRBJ1-1; D possibly corresponds to TRBD1 (5 bases). Trimming cost V 1 base and J 1 base, with 7 bases left between them. CDR1 and CDR2 from the germline V gene are GTSNPN and SVGIG (reference sequence). The CDR3 sequence is 13 residues long. The CDR3 region has the DNA TGTGCCTGGAGTGGGGGCCGGAACACTGAAGCTTTCTTT. This sequence encodes CAWSGGRNTEAFF.

The chain uses TRBV5-1 and TRBJ1-6; possible D gene TRBD1, 5 bases. The V gene lost 4 bases and the J gene lost 5 bases, with 7 bases spanning the gap. This CDR3 comprises 13 residues. Germline CDR1 SGHRS, CDR2 YFSETQ. The CDR3 nucleotides read TGCGCCAGCAGCCCGGGACATAATTCACCCCTCCACTTT. Its translation is CASSPGHNSPLHF.

This clone turned up a few times. The J gene is TRBJ1-1, the V gene TRBV7-8; 9 bases agree with TRBD1. CDR1 SGHVS and CDR2 FQNEAQ come from the germline V gene. V was clipped by 5 bases and J by 3 bases; unmatched bases: 7. CDR3 length: 15 amino acids. The CDR3: CASSRGTGIDTEAFF. CDR3 sequence (DNA): TGTGCCAGCAGCCGAGGGACAGGGATTGACACTGAAGCTTTCTTT.

The chain couples TRBV11-3 to TRBJ2-1; the match to TRBD2 covers 7 bases. The V gene's germline CDR1 is SGHNT and CDR2 YENEEA. V was pared by 5 bases and J by 2 bases, with 9 bases of the junction left unmatched. This CDR3 comprises 16 residues. CDR3: CASSLSIAGAYNEQFF. The CDR3 nucleotides read TGTGCCAGCAGCCTCTCCATAGCGGGCGCCTACAATGAGCAGTTCTTC.

The chain uses TRBV27 and TRBJ1-2; possible D gene TRBD1, 6 bases. Germline V lookup: CDR1 MNHEY, CDR2 SMNVEV (reference sequence). The V gene lost 5 bases and the J gene lost 8 bases, with 12 bases spanning the gap. This CDR3 comprises 12 residues. The CDR3: CASSPQGWGYTF. The DNA of the CDR3 is TGTGCCAGCAGTCCCCAGGGGTGGGGCTACACCTTC.

This chain connects TRBV10-3 to TRBJ2-2; maybe TRBD2 (5 bases). The germline V and J ends were trimmed by 8 bases and 2 bases, with 12 bases remaining between them. CDR3 length: 14 amino acids. CDR1 is ENHRY and CDR2 is SYGVKD in the germline V gene. CDR3 coding DNA: TGTGCCATCCAGCGCGAGGGTAACACCGGGGAGCTGTTTTTT. It specifies CAIQREGNTGELFF.

J is TRBJ1-2 and V is TRBV13; TRBD1 is a possible D gene (6 bases). CDR1 is PRHDT, CDR2 FYEKMQ, per germline (reference sequence). This CDR3 is 14 amino acids long. V shed 7 bases and J shed 3 bases, with 15 bases lying between them. In nucleotides, the CDR3 is TGTGCCAGCATCACTAACACAGGGCACTATGGCTACACCTTC. Protein sequence: CASITNTGHYGYTF.

This rearrangement joins TRBV18 to TRBJ1-5, with 7 nucleotides matching TRBD1. Looked up from germline, CDR1 is KGHSH and CDR2 is LQKENI. The V gene end was trimmed by 5 bases and the J gene end by 5 bases; junction bases not matched to a gene: 6. The CDR3 sequence is 14 residues long. This CDR3 reads CASSTEGADQPQHF. The CDR3 DNA sequence: TGTGCCAGCTCAACGGAGGGGGCGGATCAGCCCCAGCATTTT.

The chain combines TRBV5-1 with TRBJ1-4; the D is unclear. The germline V and J ends were trimmed by 0 bases and 8 bases, with 14 bases remaining between them. CDR3 length equals 15 residues. Looked up from germline, CDR1 is SGHRS and CDR2 is YFSETQ. This CDR3 reads CASSLAAERREKLFF. The CDR3 DNA follows: TGCGCCAGCAGCTTGGCGGCGGAGAGAAGGGAAAAACTGTTTTTT.

The chain has TRBV3-1 (or the pseudogene TRBV3-2) and TRBJ1-2, with 9 bases that match TRBD1. After removal of 5 bases from V and 7 bases from J, the junction contained 14 bases not matched to a gene. Germline values: CDR1 LGHDT, CDR2 YNNKEL (reference sequence). This CDR3 spans 16 amino acids. This CDR3 reads CASSDPRDRAFSGYTF. In DNA form, the CDR3 reads TGTGCCAGCAGCGATCCCAGGGACAGGGCGTTTAGTGGCTACACCTTC.

The V call is TRBV7-2, the J call TRBJ2-5; 8 positions agree with TRBD2. In germline, CDR1 is SGHTA, CDR2 FQGNSA. This CDR3 contains 16 residues. V shed 5 bases, J shed 3 bases, and the junction held 11 bases outside the gene matches. The CDR3 sequence: CASSIDPGTREETQYF. The CDR3 DNA reads TGTGCCAGCAGCATTGACCCCGGGACTAGGGAAGAGACCCAGTACTTC.

The chain has TRBV28 and TRBJ2-4; no clear D. In germline, CDR1 is MDHEN, CDR2 SYDVKM. Deletions cut 3 bases from V and 1 base from J, with 7 bases between. CDR3 length: 14 amino acids. The CDR3 DNA reads as TGTGCCAGCAGTTTTGGGTTGGCCAAAAACATTCAGTACTTC. Its protein product is CASSFGLAKNIQYF. Full variable domain (rest looked up from reference TRBV28 and TRBJ2-4): DVKVTQSSRYLVKRTGEKVFLECVQDMDHENMFWYRQDPGLGLRLIYFSYDVKMKEKGDIPEGYSVSREKKERFSLILESASTNQTSMYLCASSFGLAKNIQYFGAGTRLSVL.

The chain recombines TRBV19 with TRBJ2-7, with 9 bases aligning to TRBD1. Per germline, CDR1 LNHDA and CDR2 SQIVND (reference sequence). V dropped 4 bases and J dropped 2; count of bases not matched to a gene: 9. This CDR3 region has 16 residues. CDR3 loop: CASSKGTGRTPYEQYF. CDR3 DNA sequence: TGTGCCAGTAGTAAGGGGACAGGGAGGACCCCCTACGAGCAGTACTTC.

The chain links TRBV5-6 to TRBJ2-7, with unresolved D. Per the germline V gene, CDR1 is SGHDT and CDR2 is YYEEEE. V was shortened by 0 bases and J by 0 bases, with 10 bases between the two germline ends. This CDR3 contains 15 residues. CDR3: CASSLAPEHSYEQYF. Written as DNA, the CDR3 is TGTGCCAGCAGCTTGGCCCCAGAACACTCCTACGAGCAGTACTTC. The complete variable domain, with remaining parts taken from reference TRBV5-6 and TRBJ2-7, reads DAGVTQSPTHLIKTRGQQVTLRCSPKSGHDTVSWYQQALGQGPQFIFQYYEEEERQRGNFPDRFSGHQFPNYSSELNVNALLLGDSALYLCASSLAPEHSYEQYFGPGTRLTVT.

V gene TRBV12-5 combines with J gene TRBJ2-5; no reliable D call. Germline V lookup: CDR1 LGHNT, CDR2 FRNRAP. Trimming pared 4 bases from V and 3 bases from J, leaving 6 bases between. The CDR3 sequence is 12 residues long. This CDR3 reads CASGYQEETQYF. DNA for the CDR3: TGTGCTAGTGGTTACCAAGAAGAGACCCAGTACTTC.

The V call is TRBV12-3 or TRBV12-4, the J call TRBJ2-6; no reliable D call. The CDR3 contains 13 residues. With 7 bases removed from V and 2 bases from J, the gap between germline ends came to 6 bases. The CDR3 is CASTYPGANVLTF. The CDR3 nucleotides read TGTGCCAGCACCTACCCTGGGGCCAACGTCCTGACTTTC.

The V gene is TRBV11-2, the J gene TRBJ1-2, with D unresolved. V was pared by 2 bases and J by 7 bases, with 11 bases between. Germline values: CDR1 SGHAT, CDR2 FQNNGV. The CDR3 is made up of 13 amino acids. The CDR3 reads CASSLSGVAGYTF. The CDR3 DNA is TGTGCCAGCAGCTTATCCGGGGTGGCTGGCTACACCTTC.

A few counts support this clone. The chain couples TRBV19 to TRBJ1-2, with D perhaps matching TRBD1 (6 bases). This CDR3 contains 14 residues. Trimming cost V 2 bases and J 5 bases, with 12 bases left between them. From germline, CDR1 is LNHDA and CDR2 SQIVND (reference sequence). The CDR3 loop is CASSIRSGVYGYTF. In DNA, the CDR3 is TGTGCCAGTAGTATACGCTCAGGGGTGTATGGCTACACCTTC. The full variable domain, completed using reference TRBV19 and TRBJ1-2, is DGGITQSPKYLFRKEGQNVTLSCEQNLNHDAMYWYRQDPGQGLRLIYYSQIVNDFQKGDIAEGYSVSREKKESFPLTVTSAQKNPTAFYLCASSIRSGVYGYTFGSGTRLTVV.

This chain's CDR3 is CSVAANYGYTF. For the CDR3, the DNA is TGCAGCGTTGCAGCTAACTATGGCTACACCTTC. This chain connects TRBV29-1 to TRBJ1-2; no firm D call. The V end was cut by 4 bases, the J end by 0 bases, with 3 bases between. CDR1 and CDR2 (germline): SQVTM, ANQGSEA. The length of the CDR3 is 11 residues.

The chain links TRBV12-5 to TRBJ2-3, with TRBD2 matching 10 bases. V shed 6 bases and J 3 bases; nucleotides not matched to a gene: 3. The CDR3 has 14 residues. Germline-derived CDR1 and CDR2 are LGHNT and FRNRAP. CDR3 nucleotide sequence: TGTGCTAGTGGCCAGCGGGAGGGTACAGATACGCAGTATTTT. Protein: CASGQREGTDTQYF. Supplemented by reference TRBV12-5 and TRBJ2-3, the full variable domain reads DARVTQTPRHKVTEMGQEVTMRCQPILGHNTVFWYRQTMMQGLELLAYFRNRAPLDDSGMPKDRFSAEMPDATLATLKIQPSEPRDSAVYFCASGQREGTDTQYFGPGTRLTVL.

V usage is TRBV7-9 and J usage is TRBJ1-1, with D possibly matching TRBD1 (6 bases). The CDR3 sequence is 13 residues long. The V end lost 4 bases, the J end lost 4 bases, and 10 bases lay between the germline ends. Germline CDR1 and CDR2: SEHNR and FQNEAQ (reference sequence). The CDR3 here is CASSYREGTEAFF. Here the CDR3 DNA reads TGTGCCAGCAGCTACAGGGAGGGCACTGAAGCTTTCTTT.

The chain joins TRBV5-1 to TRBJ2-1, with a tentative D call TRBD1 (5 bases). This CDR3 has 15 residues. V lost 4 bases to trimming and J lost 3 bases, with 14 bases between them. Germline V gene data show CDR1 as SGHRS and CDR2 as YFSETQ. CDR3 amino acids: CASSLDSRNYNEQFF. The CDR3 DNA reads TGCGCCAGCAGCCTAGACAGCAGAAACTACAATGAGCAGTTCTTC. Full variable domain (missing parts from reference TRBV5-1 and TRBJ2-1): KAGVTQTPRYLIKTRGQQVTLSCSPISGHRSVSWYQQTPGQGLQFLFEYFSETQRNKGNFPGRFSGRQFSNSRSEMNVSTLELGDSALYLCASSLDSRNYNEQFFGPGTRLTVL.

The rearrangement links TRBV7-9 to TRBJ2-1, with D unresolved. V was shortened by 5 bases and J by 10 bases, with 9 bases between the two germline ends. The CDR3 length is 11 residues. CDR1 and CDR2 (germline): SEHNR, FQNEAQ (reference sequence). CDR3 sequence reads: CASSGSTEQFF. As DNA, the CDR3 is TGTGCCAGCAGCGGAAGTACCGAGCAGTTCTTC.

The gene calls are TRBV5-1 and TRBJ1-4; D not certain. Trimming pared 5 bases from V and 4 bases from J, leaving 9 bases between. From germline, CDR1 is SGHRS and CDR2 YFSETQ. This CDR3 has 13 amino acids. The CDR3 reads CASSSIYNEKLFF. DNA for the CDR3: TGCGCCAGCAGTTCTATTTATAATGAAAAACTGTTTTTT.

The chain employs TRBV5-4 and TRBJ2-2, with D tentatively TRBD1 or TRBD2 (6 bases each). The CDR3 spans 15 residues. Germline CDR1 and CDR2: SGHNT and YYREEE (reference sequence). V lost 0 bases, J lost 7 bases, and 13 bases lay in between. The CDR3 reads CASSLEGGRVGELFF. In DNA, the CDR3 is TGTGCCAGCAGCTTGGAAGGGGGGCGGGTCGGGGAGCTGTTTTTT.